Sequencing of this T cell receptor (beta chain) was carried out in a study of read filtering for tumor transcriptome and immune sequencing. The library was built from about 400 ng RNA with molecular barcoded adaptors for alpha/delta and beta/gamma chains. A single record per CDR3 protein comes from TCRdb applying MiXCR to the reads. Of over 45,000 distinct CDR3 sequences listed, about a fifth are singletons. The CDR3 is made up of 13 amino acids. Germline V gene lookup returns CDR1 SQVTM and CDR2 ANQGSEA. The V and J ends lost 4 bases and 5 bases respectively, with 9 bases between them. There are a few counts of this clonotype. As yet, its antigen is unknown. Study findings and constraints: IR-seq captured clonotypes deeper and more reliably than RNA-seq.

The genes are TRBV29-1 and TRBJ1-6; D uncertain. This clonotype originated in a donor at least 40 years old with multiple myeloma. The sample comprised a population of CD138-negative cells sorted from bone marrow. CDR3 DNA sequence: TGCAGCGTTGCTACAGAAGATAATTCACCCCTCCACTTT. Protein sequence: CSVATEDNSPLHF. The full variable domain, with the rest looked up from reference TRBV29-1 and TRBJ1-6, is SAVISQKPSRDICQRGTSLTIQCQVDSQVTMMFWYRQQPGQSLTLIATANQGSEATYESGFVIDKFPISRPNLTFSTLTVSNMSPEDSSIYLCSVATEDNSPLHFGNGTRLTVT.